This T cell receptor beta chain was identified during a study of identical twins. Regarding this clonotype: What it binds is unknown.

TCRdb used MiXCR to reprocess the 5' RACE reads, holding one entry per CDR3 protein. The sample consists of approximately 470,000 distinct CDR3 sequences, 14% of them appearing once. Regarding the study as a whole: Researchers caution that invariant MAIT and iNKT cells could partly confound zero-insertion analyses. Twin pairs' shared out-of-frame alpha sequences were enriched in low generation probability. Reduced insertions were recorded for abundant cord blood beta clonotypes, with no such pattern in memory repertoires. Excess twin sharing in beta out-of-frame sequences was weaker.

CDR3 length equals 16 residues. Looked up from germline, CDR1 is SGHNT and CDR2 is YYREEE (reference sequence). Trimming at V came to 4 bases and at J to 0 bases, leaving 4 bases not matched to a gene. These same data were also listed under a study on yellow fever vaccine responses in identical twins.

This TCR was sampled from a woman between 18 and 29 years old in good health. Sequencing was performed on CD4+ T cells sorted from blood. The rearrangement uses TRBV5-4 and TRBJ2-3, with 11 bases fitting TRBD2. CDR3 DNA: TGTGCCAGCAGCGCCTGGACTAGCGGGAGCACAGATACGCAGTATTTT. Translating it yields CASSAWTSGSTDTQYF.